This T cell receptor (beta chain) was sequenced in a study of blood T cell repertoires in COVID-19. Background on the study: PBMCs, B-cell-depleted T cells, or T cells were the source of the cDNA or gDNA that made up the material.

This table comes from immunoSEQ multiplex PCR, and its TCRdb copy is limited to in-frame clones, with some not included. The profile shows some 140,000 clones, more than 65% of them singletons. The V gene lost 6 bases and the J gene lost 5 bases, with 23 bases spanning the gap. The CDR3 has 15 amino acids. The germline gives CDR1 SQVTM, CDR2 ANQGSEA. The receptor was isolated from an elderly man with acute or convalescent COVID-19. Sequenced sample: peripheral blood. The chain recombines TRBV29-1 with TRBJ2-7, with D possibly TRBD1 on 6 matching bases. The CDR3 loop is CSVARGPMSEDEQYF. DNA for the CDR3: TGCAGCGTCGCCAGGGGTCCCATGTCGGAGGACGAGCAGTACTTC.